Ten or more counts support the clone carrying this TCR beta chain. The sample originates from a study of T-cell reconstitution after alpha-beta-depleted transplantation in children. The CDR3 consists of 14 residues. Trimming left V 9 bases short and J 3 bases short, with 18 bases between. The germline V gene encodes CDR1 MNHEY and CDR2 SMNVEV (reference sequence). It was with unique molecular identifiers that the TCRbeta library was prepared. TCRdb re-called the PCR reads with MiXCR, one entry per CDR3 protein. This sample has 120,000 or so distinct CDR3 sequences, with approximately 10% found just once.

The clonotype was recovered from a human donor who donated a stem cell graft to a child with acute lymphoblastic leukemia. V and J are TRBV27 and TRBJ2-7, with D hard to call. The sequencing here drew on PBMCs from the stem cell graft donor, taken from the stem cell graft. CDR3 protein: CARRWDGYSYEQYF. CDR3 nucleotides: TGTGCCAGGCGCTGGGATGGCTATAGCTACGAGCAGTACTTC.